A single sample gave rise to the 20 T cell receptor beta chains below, sequenced in a study of T cell responses to AZD1222 COVID-19 vaccine. TCRdb's table, derived via immunoSEQ multiplex PCR, lists solely in-frame clones and lacks some. The data contain 160,000 or so clones, 90% to 95% of them singletons. The specimen was peripheral blood, collected on day 0 of MenACWY control vaccination. The origin of the receptors is an adult in good health.

The V and J genes are TRBV7-9 and TRBJ2-7; 8 positions match TRBD2. The CDR3 totals 13 residues. The germline V gene has CDR1 SEHNR and CDR2 FQNEAQ (reference sequence). V shed 9 bases, J shed 0 bases, and the junction held 4 bases outside the gene matches. In nucleotides, the CDR3 is TGTGCCAGTAGAAGCGGGAGCTCCTACGAGCAGTACTTC. This encodes CASRSGSSYEQYF.

The V call is TRBV5-5, the J call TRBJ2-3; no clear D gene. Germline loops: CDR1 SGHKS, CDR2 YYEKEE (reference sequence). With 1 base removed from V and 4 bases from J, the gap between germline ends came to 13 bases. The CDR3 extends over 15 amino acids. Written as DNA, the CDR3 is TGTGCCAGCAGCTTGTCACCGACCCCCCCAGATACGCAGTATTTT. This translates into CASSLSPTPPDTQYF. The entire variable domain, with the rest obtained from reference TRBV5-5 and TRBJ2-3, is as follows: DAGVTQSPTHLIKTRGQQVTLRCSPISGHKSVSWYQQVLGQGPQFIFQYYEKEERGRGNFPDRFSARQFPNYSSELNVNALLLGDSALYLCASSLSPTPPDTQYFGPGTRLTVL.

The genes are TRBV25-1 and TRBJ1-6; D is ambiguous. Germline lookup yields CDR1 MGHDK and CDR2 SYGVNS. The CDR3 is 16 residues long. V was pared by 4 bases and J by 0 bases, with 10 bases between. CDR3 region: CASSGSVSSYNSPLHF. The CDR3 DNA follows: TGTGCCAGCAGTGGATCAGTTAGCTCCTATAATTCACCCCTCCACTTT.

This chain connects TRBV5-4 to TRBJ2-6, with unresolved D. The CDR3 is 13 amino acids. V dropped 6 bases and J dropped 2 bases, with 6 bases sitting between them. Germline CDR1 is SGHNT and CDR2 is YYREEE (reference sequence). CDR3 DNA: TGTGCCAGCAAAGGACCTGGGGCCAACGTCCTGACTTTC. It encodes CASKGPGANVLTF. Complete variable domain (other parts from reference TRBV5-4 and TRBJ2-6): ETGVTQSPTHLIKTRGQQVTLRCSSQSGHNTVSWYQQALGQGPQFIFQYYREEENGRGNFPPRFSGLQFPNYSSELNVNALELDDSALYLCASKGPGANVLTFGAGSRLTVL.

V and J are TRBV27 and TRBJ2-1; possible D gene TRBD1, 6 bases. Deletions cut 1 base from V and 2 bases from J, with 6 bases between. CDR3 length equals 14 residues. Germline CDR1 and CDR2: MNHEY and SMNVEV (reference sequence). The CDR3 is CASSLYRAYNEQFF. DNA of the CDR3: TGTGCCAGCAGTTTATACAGGGCCTACAATGAGCAGTTCTTC.

The rearrangement links TRBV29-1 to TRBJ1-1; the D gene is possibly TRBD1 (5 bases). The CDR3 covers 14 residues. CDR1 is SQVTM and CDR2 is ANQGSEA in the germline V gene. The V end was cut by 6 bases, the J end by 1 base, with 15 bases between. CDR3: CSVAHRLENTEAFF. The CDR3 DNA reads as TGCAGCGTCGCCCACAGGCTCGAGAACACTGAAGCTTTCTTT. Filled out from reference TRBV29-1 and TRBJ1-1, the complete variable domain reads SAVISQKPSRDICQRGTSLTIQCQVDSQVTMMFWYRQQPGQSLTLIATANQGSEATYESGFVIDKFPISRPNLTFSTLTVSNMSPEDSSIYLCSVAHRLENTEAFFGQGTRLTVV.

The genes are TRBV18 and TRBJ1-3; D is unresolved. Germline V CDR1 and CDR2: KGHSH, LQKENI. Trimming removed 0 bases from V and 1 base from J, with 13 bases in between. The CDR3 covers 17 residues. DNA for the CDR3: TGTGCCAGCTCACCACCGGAGGGTAGGATTTCTGGAAACACCATATATTTT. Translating gives CASSPPEGRISGNTIYF.

The rearrangement uses TRBV24-1 and TRBJ1-1; maybe TRBD1 (5 bases). Trimming removed 3 bases from V and 10 bases from J, with 17 bases in between. The CDR3 is made up of 14 amino acids. From germline, CDR1 is KGHDR and CDR2 SFDVKD. DNA for the CDR3: TGTGCCACCAGTGATAACCCCCGGACAAGAGGAGCTTTCTTT. Translation: CATSDNPRTRGAFF.

The rearrangement joins TRBV5-1 to TRBJ2-1, with 7 bases fitting TRBD2. CDR3 length: 15 amino acids. Per germline, CDR1 SGHRS and CDR2 YFSETQ. J was trimmed by 7 bases and V by 3 bases; bases with no gene match: 10. The DNA for the CDR3 is TGCGCCAGCAGCTCCGGACTAGTCGGGAGTAATGAGCAGTTCTTC. This translates into CASSSGLVGSNEQFF.

The chain links TRBV27 to TRBJ2-1, with 10 bases matching TRBD2. The CDR3 consists of 13 residues. The V and J ends lost 10 bases and 14 bases, in that order; junction bases with no gene match: 14. CDR1 is MNHEY and CDR2 is SMNVEV in the germline V gene (reference sequence). CDR3 sequence (DNA): TGTGCCACAAGGACTAGCGGCCTTAAGGTTGAGTTCTTC. Translating gives CATRTSGLKVEFF.

The chain couples TRBV19 to TRBJ1-2; the D is unclear. The V gene's germline CDR1 is LNHDA and CDR2 SQIVND (reference sequence). The ends were cut back, 4 bases at V and 6 bases at J, with 21 bases in the middle. The CDR3 runs to 16 residues. CDR3 sequence (DNA): TGTGCCAGTAGTAGAACTTATCAGGCCCTTGCGGATGGCTACACCTTC. This translates into CASSRTYQALADGYTF.

This rearrangement joins TRBV18 to TRBJ2-1; 8 bases match TRBD2. There are 15 residues in the CDR3. Per germline, CDR1 KGHSH and CDR2 LQKENI. J was trimmed by 6 bases and V by 3 bases; bases with no gene match: 7. The CDR3 DNA sequence: TGTGCCAGCTCACCCGGGCTAGCGGGTTTCAATGAGCAGTTCTTC. The encoded protein is CASSPGLAGFNEQFF. Using reference TRBV18 and TRBJ2-1 for the parts outside the CDR3, the full variable domain is NAGVMQNPRHLVRRRGQEARLRCSPMKGHSHVYWYRQLPEEGLKFMVYLQKENIIDESGMPKERFSAEFPKEGPSILRIQQVVRGDSAAYFCASSPGLAGFNEQFFGPGTRLTVL.

V and J are TRBV9 and TRBJ1-3; 7 nucleotides match TRBD1. Germline trimming cut 2 bases from V and 2 bases from J; bases unmatched to any gene: 10. Germline CDR1 is SGDLS and CDR2 is YYNGEE. The CDR3 is 17 amino acids. The CDR3 DNA is TGTGCCAGCAGCGTTGGAACAGGGGTGGCTCCTGGAAACACCATATATTTT. Protein sequence: CASSVGTGVAPGNTIYF. Using reference TRBV9 and TRBJ1-3 for the parts outside the CDR3, the full variable domain is DSGVTQTPKHLITATGQRVTLRCSPRSGDLSVYWYQQSLDQGLQFLIQYYNGEERAKGNILERFSAQQFPDLHSELNLSSLELGDSALYFCASSVGTGVAPGNTIYFGEGSWLTVV.

The chain has TRBV9 and TRBJ1-1, with no clear D. V was trimmed by 0 bases and J by 8 bases, leaving 11 bases between them. Germline loops: CDR1 SGDLS, CDR2 YYNGEE. The CDR3 has 13 residues. CDR3 sequence (DNA): TGTGCCAGCAGCGTAGTATTCCAGTACGAAGCTTTCTTT. Translating it yields CASSVVFQYEAFF.

V and J are TRBV6-5 and TRBJ1-4, with 8 positions matching TRBD1. The CDR3 runs 14 residues. The V gene end was trimmed by 10 bases and the J gene end by 6 bases; junction bases not matched to a gene: 10. Germline V gene lookup returns CDR1 MNHEY and CDR2 SVGAGI. CDR3 amino acids: CATLLGTGYEKLFF. The DNA for the CDR3 is TGTGCCACCCTCCTTGGGACAGGTTATGAAAAACTGTTTTTT.

The V call is TRBV28, the J call TRBJ1-2; TRBD1 matches at 7 bases. The CDR3 runs to 18 residues. V gave up 5 bases and J gave up 2 bases; unmatched junction bases: 17. Germline CDR1 MDHEN, CDR2 SYDVKM. CDR3 region: CASSGLGTALRVNYGYTF. In DNA, the CDR3 is TGTGCCAGCAGTGGGCTCGGGACAGCCCTTCGGGTGAACTATGGCTACACCTTC.

This chain connects TRBV14 to TRBJ2-7; D may be TRBD1 (6 bases). V was cut by 0 bases and J by 6 bases, with 12 bases left in between. The length of the CDR3 is 14 residues. Germline V gene data show CDR1 as SGHDN and CDR2 as FVKESK. The CDR3 sequence: CASSQDRGLGEQYF. Here the CDR3 DNA reads TGTGCCAGCAGCCAAGACAGGGGTCTGGGCGAGCAGTACTTC.

This clone was counted a few times. This rearrangement joins TRBV9 to TRBJ2-4, with D tentatively TRBD2 (8 bases). The V gene's germline CDR1 is SGDLS and CDR2 YYNGEE. Trimming took 3 bases from V and 5 from J, leaving 24 bases between them. The CDR3 totals 18 residues. The CDR3 coding sequence is TGTGCCAGCAGCGCGACTAGCGTCCCAGGGGGGCTTGAAAACATTCAGTACTTC. This codes for CASSATSVPGGLENIQYF.

The V gene is TRBV6-5, the J gene TRBJ1-6; D unclear. The CDR3 spans 12 residues. V was trimmed by 6 bases and J by 7 bases, leaving 7 bases between them. The germline gives CDR1 MNHEY, CDR2 SVGAGI. The CDR3: CASRRPNSPLHF. In DNA form, the CDR3 reads TGTGCCAGCAGAAGACCAAATTCACCCCTCCACTTT.

V is TRBV12-3 or TRBV12-4 and J is TRBJ2-7, with D perhaps matching TRBD2 (6 bases). The CDR3 has 12 residues. The germline V and J ends were trimmed by 5 bases and 6 bases, with 11 bases remaining between them. The CDR3 is CASSRTTSEQYF. The CDR3 nucleotides are TGTGCCAGCAGTCGGACTACAAGCGAGCAGTACTTC.